The T cell receptor beta chain under discussion was sequenced for a study of siplizumab effects on memory and regulatory T cells. Points from the study as a whole: Alloreactive sequences tracing back to unstimulated CD4+ memory cells fell significantly with siplizumab.

The CDR3 is made up of 15 amino acids. Assay: immunoSEQ multiplex PCR; the TCRdb copy retains only in-frame clones and omits some. The sample contains about 87,000 clones, around 90% of which appear only once. About this clone itself: Its target is not known. At one boundary the junction diverges from the germline segment, which might be a read error.

The V gene is TRBV5-3, the J gene TRBJ2-2; D is uncertain. TRBV5-3 is an open reading frame whose function is uncertain. The sample taken for sequencing was Tregs sorted from blood. The TCR sequence derives from a human donor in good health. The CDR3 region has the DNA TGTGCCAGCAGCTTGGGAACCGCGAACACCGGGGAGCTGTTTTTT. Translating gives CASSLGTANTGELFF.